The rows below give T cell receptor beta chains drawn from one sample of a study of regulatory T cells in long-lasting Graves disease. TCRdb re-called the multiplex PCR reads through MiXCR, storing one row per CDR3 protein. Among roughly 360,000 distinct CDR3 sequences listed, around 23% were seen once. Sequencing was performed on peripheral blood mononuclear cells (PBMCs), taken when the disease was refractory, from a patient treated with antithyroid drugs. Receptors originate from a woman aged 40 to 50 with Graves disease. CDR3s leave out the opening cysteine and the closing phenylalanine or tryptophan.

TRBJ1-3 TRBV2 ASSDAGAYSGNTIY
TRBJ1-5 TRBV20-1 SAYRDRGMGNQPQH
TRBJ2-7 TRBV28 ASILGGSYEQY
TRBJ2-2 TRBV11-2 ASSLGHGNTGELF
TRBJ2-2 TRBV6-2/TRBV6-3 ASSYSIRWGAGTGELF
TRBJ1-4 TRBV5-1 ASSLEAGTGFNEKLF
TRBJ2-5 TRBV7-6 ASSFTSGGQETQY
TRBJ2-2 TRBV2 ASRQRTAAGELF
TRBJ2-4 TRBV11-2 ASSRIQGAKNIQY
TRBJ2-7 TRBV6-5 ASSYSGTVTYEQY
TRBJ2-2 TRBV20-1 SAGGRANTGELF
TRBJ2-3 TRBV2 ASSEHPRLALGADTQY
TRBJ2-5 TRBV19 ASGIPLGETQY
TRBJ1-1 TRBV6-1 ASGSKMRMNTEAF
TRBJ2-7 TRBV20-1 SARDLSGRVSYEQY
TRBJ2-1 TRBV6-1 ASSYVRAGLVLTNEQF
TRBJ1-1 TRBV7-9 ASSGRRDRVAQNTEAF
TRBJ2-2 TRBV19 ASSFRDGELF
TRBJ2-2 TRBV6-1 ASRIDPANTGELF
TRBJ2-6 TRBV2 ASRGISGANVLT
TRBJ2-7 TRBV4-1 ASSHFHSSRQY
TRBJ2-7 TRBV28 ASRRSTGTRWAYEQY
TRBJ1-5 TRBV12-3/TRBV12-4 ASSFGRGNQPQH
TRBJ2-2 TRBV7-9 ASSLHGELF